One sample yielded the 23 T cell receptor beta chains listed below, sequenced in a study of shared T cell receptors in the human thymus. Measured with immunoSEQ multiplex PCR; TCRdb has only the in-frame clones, and not every one. Among around 340,000 clones listed, 95% were seen once. Sequenced: thymocytes. The receptors were sampled from a human donor.

The gene calls are TRBV15 and TRBJ2-7, with TRBD2 identical over 10 bases. This CDR3 has 15 amino acids. Germline CDR1 and CDR2: LNHNV and YYDKDF (reference sequence). Unmatched junction bases numbered 5, after V lost 3 bases and J lost 3 bases. CDR3 nucleotides: TGTGCCACCAGCAGCCTAGCGGGAGATGGCTACGAGCAGTACTTC. Translating gives CATSSLAGDGYEQYF.

V and J are TRBV23-1 and TRBJ1-5; 10 bases agree with TRBD1. TRBV23-1 is an open reading frame whose function is uncertain. The V and J ends lost 0 bases and 2 bases, in that order; junction bases with no gene match: 1. This CDR3 is built from 16 residues. CDR3 sequence reads: CASSQSGTGGNQPQHF. The CDR3 coding sequence is TGCGCCAGCAGTCAATCCGGGACAGGGGGCAATCAGCCCCAGCATTTT.

This chain connects TRBV28 to TRBJ2-7, with D perhaps given as TRBD1 or TRBD2 (5 bases each). V lost 5 bases and J 3 bases, leaving 35 bases between the germline ends. The CDR3 is 21 amino acids. Germline loops: CDR1 MDHEN, CDR2 SYDVKM. The CDR3 spells CASSITLPLHSGTLNLYEQYF. The CDR3 DNA reads as TGTGCCAGCAGTATTACCCTACCGCTACACTCCGGGACCCTTAACCTCTACGAGCAGTACTTC. Using reference TRBV28 and TRBJ2-7 for the parts outside the CDR3, the full variable domain is DVKVTQSSRYLVKRTGEKVFLECVQDMDHENMFWYRQDPGLGLRLIYFSYDVKMKEKGDIPEGYSVSREKKERFSLILESASTNQTSMYLCASSITLPLHSGTLNLYEQYFGPGTRLTVT.

This rearrangement joins TRBV4-1 to TRBJ2-7; D possibly corresponds to TRBD2 (6 bases). CDR3 length: 17 residues. The germline V and J ends were trimmed by 0 bases and 2 bases, with 17 bases remaining between them. The V gene's germline CDR1 is MGHRA and CDR2 YSYEKL. Here the CDR3 DNA reads TGCGCCAGCAGCCAAGATGGGCTAGGCGGGAAGGCCTACGAGCAGTACTTC. Its protein product is CASSQDGLGGKAYEQYF.

This clone was seen a single time. The J gene is TRBJ1-2, the V gene TRBV28; D not certain. CDR1 is MDHEN, CDR2 SYDVKM, per germline. V gave up 6 bases and J gave up 3 bases, with 11 bases separating them. This CDR3 comprises 13 residues. The CDR3 sequence: CASSSPGHYGYTF. The CDR3 nucleotides read TGTGCCAGCAGCTCTCCGGGCCACTATGGCTACACCTTC.

The gene calls are TRBV11-2 and TRBJ2-7; either TRBD1 or TRBD2 may supply D (6 bases each). Germline-derived CDR1 and CDR2 are SGHAT and FQNNGV. Between the trimmed V and J ends, which lost 5 bases and 3 bases, there was a span of 20 bases. The CDR3 covers 16 residues. CDR3: CASSDLGSRGLYEQYF. The CDR3 bases are TGTGCCAGCAGCGACCTCGGGAGTCGGGGGCTCTACGAGCAGTACTTC.

The gene calls are TRBV7-9 and TRBJ2-3, with D unresolved. The CDR3 totals 13 residues. V was shortened by 7 bases and J by 4 bases, with 12 bases between the two germline ends. Germline assignment: CDR1 SEHNR and CDR2 FQNEAQ (reference sequence). As DNA, the CDR3 is TGTGCCAGCATACTTGGTTTTTCAGATACGCAGTATTTT. It encodes CASILGFSDTQYF.

The DNA of the CDR3 is TGCGCCAGCAGCCAAGGGACTAGCGGGGCCTACAATGAGCAGTTCTTC. Residues: CASSQGTSGAYNEQFF. V and J are TRBV4-1 and TRBJ2-1; TRBD2 matches 12 bases. There are 16 residues in the CDR3. Germline-derived CDR1 and CDR2 are MGHRA and YSYEKL. V lost 1 base to trimming and J lost 2 bases; unmatched junction nucleotides: 0.

The J gene is TRBJ2-1, the V gene TRBV25-1, with TRBD2 as a possible D gene (6 bases). V was cut by 7 bases and J by 6 bases, with 13 bases left in between. Germline-derived CDR1 and CDR2 are MGHDK and SYGVNS. The CDR3 is 13 amino acids. The CDR3 DNA follows: TGTGCCAGCACCCGTTATAGCGGCAATGAGCAGTTCTTC. Protein product: CASTRYSGNEQFF.

This clone was observed a single time. The chain links TRBV29-1 to TRBJ2-1, with 7 positions matching TRBD2. CDR3 size: 12 residues. Looked up from germline, CDR1 is SQVTM and CDR2 is ANQGSEA. The J segment lost 6 bases and the V segment lost 7 bases, leaving 6 bases of the junction unmatched. CDR3 DNA: TGCAGCGGGGGGGGACTTTCCAATGAGCAGTTCTTC. This translates into CSGGGLSNEQFF.

The chain uses TRBV10-1 and TRBJ2-3; TRBD1 aligns across 8 bases. V lost 10 bases to trimming and J lost 2 bases; unmatched junction nucleotides: 17. This CDR3 is built from 17 residues. Germline assignment: CDR1 WNHNN and CDR2 SYGVQD (reference sequence). CDR3 DNA sequence: TGCGCCAACCGTGGCAGGGGGCTTCCCCGGACCACAGATACGCAGTATTTT. Residues: CANRGRGLPRTTDTQYF.

The rearrangement joins TRBV14 to TRBJ2-7; 7 bases align to TRBD2. Trimming took 5 bases from V and 6 from J; bases not matched to a gene: 16. Germline loops: CDR1 SGHDN, CDR2 FVKESK. This CDR3 has 16 amino acids. CDR3 nucleotide sequence: TGTGCCAGCAGCTCACCACGAGGGGAGGGGCACTTCGAGCAGTACTTC. Its translation is CASSSPRGEGHFEQYF.

The rearrangement joins TRBV9 to TRBJ2-1; 12 nucleotides match TRBD2. The V segment lost 3 bases and the J segment 5 bases; nucleotides outside the gene matches: 9. The length of the CDR3 is 17 residues. In germline, CDR1 is SGDLS, CDR2 YYNGEE. The CDR3 reads CASSAPPSGRGDNEQFF. CDR3 DNA: TGTGCCAGCAGCGCGCCACCTAGCGGGAGGGGGGACAATGAGCAGTTCTTC.

V is TRBV27 and J is TRBJ2-2; the D gene could be TRBD1 or TRBD2 (6 bases each). The germline V and J ends were trimmed by 7 bases and 8 bases, with 17 bases remaining between them. CDR1 is MNHEY, CDR2 SMNVEV, per germline (reference sequence). The CDR3 sequence is 14 residues long. The CDR3 region is CASTPGGGFGELFF. The CDR3 DNA sequence: TGTGCCAGCACCCCCGGAGGGGGATTTGGGGAGCTGTTTTTT.

In its sample, this clone was seen a few times. V usage is TRBV7-2 and J usage is TRBJ1-5; 7 nucleotides align to TRBD1. The junction had 9 bases not matched to a gene; V was cut back by 5 bases and J by 5 bases. Germline CDR1 SGHTA, CDR2 FQGNSA. The CDR3 runs 15 residues. CDR3 nucleotides: TGTGCCAGCAGCCTGGCAGGGGGTGTGTATCAGCCCCAGCATTTT. The encoded protein is CASSLAGGVYQPQHF.

This chain uses TRBV2 with TRBJ2-3; no definite D call. Trimming removed 4 bases from V and 2 bases from J, with 4 bases in between. This CDR3 region has 12 residues. Germline assignment: CDR1 SNHLY and CDR2 FYNNEI. The CDR3 DNA is TGTGCCAGCAGTGTCCCCACAGATACGCAGTATTTT. Translation gives CASSVPTDTQYF.

Note on this clone: At one end the junction does not follow the germline gene, possibly because of a read error. V is TRBV7-2 and J is TRBJ2-7, with D perhaps matching TRBD2 (5 bases). The germline CDR1 and CDR2 sequences are SGHTA and FQGNSA. This CDR3 contains 15 residues. The CDR3 region is CASSLAARTYYGQYF. The CDR3 DNA follows: TGTGCCAGCAGCTTAGCCGCTAGGACTTATTACGGGCAGTACTTC.

CDR3 coding DNA: TGTGCCAGCAGCTTAGTACCGGGGAAGTCTTACGAGCAGTACTTC. Translating it yields CASSLVPGKSYEQYF. The gene calls are TRBV11-1 and TRBJ2-7, with a possible D match to TRBD2 (5 bases). There are 15 residues in the CDR3. V was trimmed by 1 base and J by 4 bases, leaving 14 bases between them. Germline V gene data show CDR1 as SGHAT and CDR2 as FQDESV (reference sequence).

The V gene is TRBV10-2, the J gene TRBJ2-5; D is uncertain. There are 15 residues in the CDR3. V gave up 2 bases and J gave up 4 bases, with 14 bases separating them. Germline CDR1 is WSHSY and CDR2 is SAAADI. In nucleotides, the CDR3 is TGCGCCAGCAGTGAGCTGTATTCCCCGTCAGAGACCCAGTACTTC. Translated: CASSELYSPSETQYF.

The rearrangement joins TRBV7-2 to TRBJ2-1; 12 bases line up with TRBD2. CDR3 length: 16 residues. The germline CDR1 and CDR2 sequences are SGHTA and FQGNSA. V was pared by 5 bases and J by 2 bases, with 4 bases of the junction left unmatched. CDR3 nucleotides: TGTGCCAGCAGCCCGCGACTAGCGGGAGCCTACAATGAGCAGTTCTTC. This encodes CASSPRLAGAYNEQFF.

The genes are TRBV6-5 and TRBJ2-5, with no clear D. Trimming removed 0 bases at V and 5 bases at J, with 4 bases between. CDR3 size: 12 residues. The germline gives CDR1 MNHEY, CDR2 SVGAGI. CDR3 sequence: CASSYSGETQYF. The CDR3 DNA is TGTGCCAGCAGTTACTCTGGGGAGACCCAGTACTTC.

The V and J genes are TRBV29-1 and TRBJ2-5; unclear D gene. Germline V gene sequence: CDR1 SQVTM, CDR2 ANQGSEA. This CDR3 contains 11 residues. Trimming took 4 bases from V and 4 from J, leaving 7 bases between them. The CDR3 here is CSVVLGETQYF. In DNA form, the CDR3 reads TGCAGCGTTGTGTTGGGAGAGACCCAGTACTTC. Looking up the rest from reference TRBV29-1 and TRBJ2-5 gives the full variable domain: SAVISQKPSRDICQRGTSLTIQCQVDSQVTMMFWYRQQPGQSLTLIATANQGSEATYESGFVIDKFPISRPNLTFSTLTVSNMSPEDSSIYLCSVVLGETQYFGPGTRLLVL.

This chain connects TRBV2 to TRBJ1-1; no clear D gene. V gave up 11 bases and J gave up 0 bases, with 22 bases separating them. The CDR3 spans 16 residues. Germline values: CDR1 SNHLY, CDR2 FYNNEI. CDR3 coding DNA: TGTGCCGGACGCCTCGCTCACCGGTTCATGAACACTGAAGCTTTCTTT. This encodes CAGRLAHRFMNTEAFF.